A single sample is the source of the 20 T cell receptor beta chains below, sequenced in a study of shared clonotypes between healthy human individuals. This table comes from immunoSEQ multiplex PCR, and its TCRdb copy is limited to in-frame clones, with some not included. The profile shows 2.3 million or so clones, over 85% of them singletons. Input material: naive CD4+ T cells from PBMCs. Subset indicated: CD45RA+ positively selected. Source of these receptors: a man aged 18 to 29 in good health. Some clones in this sample may be carry-over from other donors' samples.

V is TRBV6-1 and J is TRBJ1-5, with D possibly being TRBD1 (6 bases). The CDR3 totals 15 residues. CDR1 is MNHNS and CDR2 is SASEGT in the germline V gene. The V gene lost 8 bases and the J gene lost 0 bases, with 14 bases spanning the gap. The DNA of the CDR3 is TGTGCCAGCGGGGGGGCAGTGAGTAGCAATCAGCCCCAGCATTTT. Translated: CASGGAVSSNQPQHF.

This clone came up once. The J gene is TRBJ1-3, the V gene TRBV30, with TRBD1 as a possible D gene (5 bases). Trimming removed 5 bases at V and 9 bases at J, with 20 bases between. The CDR3 is 14 amino acids. Germline CDR1 and CDR2: GTSNPN and SVGIG (reference sequence). The CDR3, as DNA: TGTGCCTGGTTAGGGCCCTCCGAGAGGGGCACCATATATTTT. Protein product: CAWLGPSERGTIYF.

The rearrangement joins TRBV6-1 to TRBJ2-5, with D hard to call. The germline CDR1 and CDR2 sequences are MNHNS and SASEGT. Trimming pared 7 bases from V and 1 base from J, leaving 16 bases between. The CDR3 totals 15 residues. The CDR3 loop reads CASTVRLLGQETQYF. The CDR3 DNA is TGTGCCAGCACCGTAAGGCTTTTGGGCCAAGAGACCCAGTACTTC.

This clone was seen just once. The J gene is TRBJ2-4, the V gene TRBV5-4; weak D call: TRBD2 (5 bases). CDR1 SGHNT and CDR2 YYREEE come from the germline V gene (reference sequence). V was pared by 3 bases and J by 3 bases, with 13 bases between. The CDR3 length is 15 residues. The CDR3 DNA reads TGTGCCAGCAGCTCTAAGATTGGGAGCAAAAACATTCAGTACTTC. This codes for CASSSKIGSKNIQYF. Using reference TRBV5-4 and TRBJ2-4 for the parts outside the CDR3, the full variable domain is ETGVTQSPTHLIKTRGQQVTLRCSSQSGHNTVSWYQQALGQGPQFIFQYYREEENGRGNFPPRFSGLQFPNYSSELNVNALELDDSALYLCASSSKIGSKNIQYFGAGTRLSVL.

This rearrangement joins TRBV7-9 to TRBJ2-3; maybe TRBD1 (7 bases). V was trimmed by 5 bases and J by 3 bases, leaving 15 bases between them. Germline V gene data show CDR1 as SEHNR and CDR2 as FQNEAQ (reference sequence). The CDR3 is made up of 15 amino acids. CDR3 region: CASSPRQGGTDTQYF. In nucleotides, the CDR3 is TGTGCCAGCAGCCCGCGACAGGGAGGTACAGATACGCAGTATTTT.

The chain joins TRBV7-9 to TRBJ1-4, with D unresolved. The CDR3 covers 15 residues. Deletions cut 2 bases from V and 5 bases from J, with 12 bases between. Germline lookup yields CDR1 SEHNR and CDR2 FQNEAQ (reference sequence). The CDR3 bases are TGTGCCAGCAGCTTATCAAACGGACCGAATGAAAAACTGTTTTTT. Translated, it gives CASSLSNGPNEKLFF.

This chain joins TRBV2 and TRBJ1-1, with D uncertain. The CDR3 sequence is 14 residues long. The germline V and J ends were trimmed by 7 bases and 4 bases, with 16 bases remaining between them. Germline V lookup: CDR1 SNHLY, CDR2 FYNNEI. CDR3 region: CASIFAASGTEAFF. CDR3 bases: TGTGCCAGCATTTTCGCGGCTTCGGGCACTGAAGCTTTCTTT.

This clone was detected only once. J is TRBJ2-1 and V is TRBV7-6, with D uncertain. Germline loops: CDR1 SGHVS, CDR2 FNYEAQ. The V gene lost 2 bases and the J gene lost 0 bases, with 11 bases spanning the gap. The CDR3 has 16 residues. The CDR3, as DNA: TGTGCCAGCAGCTTATTGGTCCCTAACTCCTACAATGAGCAGTTCTTC. As protein: CASSLLVPNSYNEQFF.

Written as DNA, the CDR3 is TGTGCCAGCAGCCCTCGAGTGAACAATGAGCAGTTCTTC. This sequence encodes CASSPRVNNEQFF. The rearrangement links TRBV7-3 to TRBJ2-1; D unresolved. V was shortened by 5 bases and J by 5 bases, with 10 bases between the two germline ends. The CDR3 length is 13 residues. CDR1 is SGHTA, CDR2 FQGTGA, per germline.

In this sample, this clone turned up once. The chain has TRBV6-6 and TRBJ2-1, with D perhaps TRBD2 (6 bases). The germline V gene encodes CDR1 MNHNY and CDR2 SVGAGI (reference sequence). The V gene lost 3 bases and the J gene lost 0 bases, with 12 bases spanning the gap. The CDR3 totals 16 residues. The CDR3 DNA reads TGTGCCAGCAGTTATGGTAAGCGGGCCTCCTACAATGAGCAGTTCTTC. Its protein product is CASSYGKRASYNEQFF.

In nucleotides, the CDR3 is TGTGCCAGCAGTACGGGGTCCTCCTCTGGAAACACCATATATTTT. Protein product: CASSTGSSSGNTIYF. This rearrangement joins TRBV7-9 to TRBJ1-3; D not certain. Deletions cut 6 bases from V and 0 bases from J, with 12 bases between. CDR3 size: 15 residues. The germline gives CDR1 SEHNR, CDR2 FQNEAQ (reference sequence). The variable domain in full, with the rest retrieved from reference TRBV7-9 and TRBJ1-3, is DTGVSQNPRHKITKRGQNVTFRCDPISEHNRLYWYRQTLGQGPEFLTYFQNEAQLEKSRLLSDRFSAERPKGSFSTLEIQRTEQGDSAMYLCASSTGSSSGNTIYFGEGSWLTVV.

This rearrangement joins TRBV6-5 to TRBJ2-1, with 7 nucleotides matching TRBD2. Germline V gene sequence: CDR1 MNHEY, CDR2 SVGAGI. After removal of 7 bases from V and 7 bases from J, the junction contained 7 bases not matched to a gene. The CDR3 runs to 13 residues. The CDR3 protein is CASTERDPNEQFF. The CDR3 bases are TGTGCCAGCACAGAGCGGGATCCAAATGAGCAGTTCTTC.

The genes are TRBV5-4 and TRBJ2-1; 7 nucleotides line up with TRBD2. Germline V gene data show CDR1 as SGHNT and CDR2 as YYREEE (reference sequence). The CDR3 runs to 16 residues. The V gene end was trimmed by 5 bases and the J gene end by 4 bases; junction bases not matched to a gene: 12. DNA of the CDR3: TGTGCCAGCAGAGATCGACGTCTAGCGGAATACAATGAGCAGTTCTTC. Residues: CASRDRRLAEYNEQFF.

Remarks on this clone: This sample also contains other DNA sequences that code for the same CDR3. The V and J genes are TRBV11-3 and TRBJ2-2; 8 positions agree with TRBD1. This CDR3 has 14 amino acids. In germline, CDR1 is SGHNT, CDR2 YENEEA. V was clipped by 3 bases and J by 3 bases; unmatched bases: 0. CDR3 in amino acids: CASSLDRDTGELFF. In nucleotides, the CDR3 is TGTGCCAGCAGCTTGGACAGGGACACCGGGGAGCTGTTTTTT.

This chain uses TRBV7-9 with TRBJ1-5; 7 nucleotides align to TRBD1. Germline trimming cut 11 bases from V and 0 bases from J; bases unmatched to any gene: 19. The CDR3 runs 18 residues. Germline CDR1 and CDR2: SEHNR and FQNEAQ (reference sequence). This CDR3 reads CAPRGDKWFLYSNQPQHF. CDR3 coding DNA: TGTGCCCCCAGGGGGGATAAATGGTTCCTCTATAGCAATCAGCCCCAGCATTTT.

The CDR3, as DNA: TGCGCCAGCAGCTTGGGACTAGCTTTTCAGCAAGAGACCCAGTACTTC. Its protein is CASSLGLAFQQETQYF. The rearrangement joins TRBV5-1 to TRBJ2-5; 7 nucleotides line up with TRBD2. The CDR3 sequence is 16 residues long. V trimming: 0 bases; J trimming: 2 bases; junction bases outside the gene matches: 7. Germline V lookup: CDR1 SGHRS, CDR2 YFSETQ.

V is TRBV28 and J is TRBJ1-4; no clear D gene. Germline V gives CDR1 MDHEN, CDR2 SYDVKM. This CDR3 is built from 14 residues. Between the trimmed V and J ends, which lost 5 bases and 3 bases, there was a span of 10 bases. The CDR3: CASSRRVANEKLFF. The CDR3 coding sequence is TGTGCCAGCAGTCGGAGGGTGGCTAATGAAAAACTGTTTTTT.

The rearrangement links TRBV9 to TRBJ2-1; D may be TRBD1 (6 bases). Germline V gene sequence: CDR1 SGDLS, CDR2 YYNGEE. The CDR3 sequence is 14 residues long. The V and J ends lost 4 bases and 1 base respectively, with 9 bases between them. In DNA form, the CDR3 reads TGTGCCAGCAGCAGGGACAAGTCCTACAATGAGCAGTTCTTC. Its protein product is CASSRDKSYNEQFF.

V gene TRBV11-2 combines with J gene TRBJ2-1; D is uncertain. Germline CDR1 reads SGHAT; CDR2 reads FQNNGV. CDR3 length: 16 amino acids. Trimming pared 5 bases from V and 2 bases from J, leaving 16 bases between. CDR3 sequence (DNA): TGTGCCAGCAGCACCCTGCTCACGGATGCCTACAATGAGCAGTTCTTC. It translates to CASSTLLTDAYNEQFF.

This clone was seen a single time. The rearrangement links TRBV18 to TRBJ2-2; D is perhaps TRBD2 (6 bases). The V end was cut by 3 bases, the J end by 2 bases, with 16 bases between. This CDR3 region has 17 residues. In germline, CDR1 is KGHSH, CDR2 LQKENI. For the CDR3, the DNA is TGTGCCAGCTCACCTATCACCGGAGGGGCCAACACCGGGGAGCTGTTTTTT. This codes for CASSPITGGANTGELFF.